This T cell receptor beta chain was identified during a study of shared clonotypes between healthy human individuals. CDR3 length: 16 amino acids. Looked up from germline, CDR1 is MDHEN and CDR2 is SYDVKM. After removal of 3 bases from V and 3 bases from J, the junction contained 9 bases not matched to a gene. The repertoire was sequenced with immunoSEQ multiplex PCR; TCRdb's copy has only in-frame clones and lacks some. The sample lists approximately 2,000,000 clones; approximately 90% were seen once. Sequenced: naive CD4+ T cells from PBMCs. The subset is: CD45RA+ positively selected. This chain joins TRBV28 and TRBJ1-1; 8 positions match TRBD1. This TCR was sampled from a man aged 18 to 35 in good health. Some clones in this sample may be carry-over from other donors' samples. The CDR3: CASSLSQGAPHTEAFF. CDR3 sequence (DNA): TGTGCCAGCAGTTTGTCCCAGGGGGCCCCCCACACTGAAGCTTTCTTT.